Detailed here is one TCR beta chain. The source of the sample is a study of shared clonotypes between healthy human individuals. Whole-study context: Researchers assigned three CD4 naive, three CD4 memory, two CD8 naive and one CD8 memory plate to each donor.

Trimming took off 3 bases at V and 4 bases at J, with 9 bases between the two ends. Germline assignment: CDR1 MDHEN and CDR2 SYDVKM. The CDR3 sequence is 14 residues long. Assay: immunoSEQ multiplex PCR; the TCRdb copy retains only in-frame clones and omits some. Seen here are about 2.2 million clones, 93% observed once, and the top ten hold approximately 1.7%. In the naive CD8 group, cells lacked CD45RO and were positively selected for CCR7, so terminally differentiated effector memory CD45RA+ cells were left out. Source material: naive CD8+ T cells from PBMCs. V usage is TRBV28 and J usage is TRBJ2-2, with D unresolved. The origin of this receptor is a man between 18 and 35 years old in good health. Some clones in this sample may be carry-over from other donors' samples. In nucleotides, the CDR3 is TGTGCCAGCAGTTTCAACAGACTCACCGGGGAGCTGTTTTTT. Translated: CASSFNRLTGELFF. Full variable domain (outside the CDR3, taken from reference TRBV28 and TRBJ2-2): DVKVTQSSRYLVKRTGEKVFLECVQDMDHENMFWYRQDPGLGLRLIYFSYDVKMKEKGDIPEGYSVSREKKERFSLILESASTNQTSMYLCASSFNRLTGELFFGEGSRLTVL.